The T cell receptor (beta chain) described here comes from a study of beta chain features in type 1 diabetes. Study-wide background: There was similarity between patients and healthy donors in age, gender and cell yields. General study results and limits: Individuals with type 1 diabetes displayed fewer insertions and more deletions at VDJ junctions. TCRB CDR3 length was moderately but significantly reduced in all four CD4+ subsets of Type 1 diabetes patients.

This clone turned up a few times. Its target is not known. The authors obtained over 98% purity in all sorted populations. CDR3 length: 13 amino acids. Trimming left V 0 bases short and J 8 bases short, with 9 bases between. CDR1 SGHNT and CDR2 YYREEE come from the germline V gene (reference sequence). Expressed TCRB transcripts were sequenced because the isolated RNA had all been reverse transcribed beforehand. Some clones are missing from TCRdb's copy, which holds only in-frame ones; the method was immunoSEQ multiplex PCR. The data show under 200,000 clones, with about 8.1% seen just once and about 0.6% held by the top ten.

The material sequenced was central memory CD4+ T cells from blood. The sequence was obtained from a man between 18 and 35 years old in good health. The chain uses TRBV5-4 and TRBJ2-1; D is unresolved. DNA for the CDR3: TGTGCCAGCAGCTTGGAGCTAGTCGATGAGCAGTTCTTC. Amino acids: CASSLELVDEQFF. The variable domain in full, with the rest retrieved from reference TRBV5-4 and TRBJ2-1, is ETGVTQSPTHLIKTRGQQVTLRCSSQSGHNTVSWYQQALGQGPQFIFQYYREEENGRGNFPPRFSGLQFPNYSSELNVNALELDDSALYLCASSLELVDEQFFGPGTRLTVL.